Listed below are T cell receptor beta chains from one sample, sequenced in a study of beta chain features in type 1 diabetes. The method was immunoSEQ multiplex PCR; TCRdb's version includes in-frame clones alone and lacks a portion of them. The profile covers about 300,000 clones, with approximately 12% appearing a single time and about 0.016% taken by the ten largest. The sequenced sample consisted of naive CD4+ T cells from blood. The source is a woman in her late teens or twenties with type 1 diabetes. Both conserved end residues are part of each CDR3. A D gene is named only where the DNA matches it firmly. Where a row states a size, it is once, few, many or the class of an expanded clone; other rows omit it.

>TRBD2|TRBJ2-2|TRBV6-6|.
TGTGCCAGCAAAGGGCTAGCGGGAGTTAGGACCGGGGAGCTGTTTTTT
CASKGLAGVRTGELFF
>TRBD2|TRBJ2-2|TRBV9|.
TGTGCCAGCAGCGTATCGGGGGGTTCCGGGGAGCTGTTTTTT
CASSVSGGSGELFF
>.|TRBJ1-2|TRBV15|few
TGTGCCACCAGCAGAGTACAGCTACCTTATGGCTACACCTTC
CATSRVQLPYGYTF
>TRBD1|TRBJ1-3|TRBV30|.
TGTGCCTGGGGGACAGCTGGAAACACCATATATTTT
CAWGTAGNTIYF
>.|TRBJ2-1|TRBV5-4|.
TGTGCCAGCAGCGCCTGGACTGGGCGCTACAATGAGCAGTTCTTC
CASSAWTGRYNEQFF
>.|TRBJ1-1|TRBV27|.
TGTGCCAGCACCCAGAGCAGGATGAACACTGAAGCTTTCTTT
CASTQSRMNTEAFF
>TRBD2|TRBJ2-1|TRBV5-6|.
TGTGCCAGCAGCTTTTTGCGGGGGGCCGAGCATGAGCAGTTCTTC
CASSFLRGAEHEQFF
>TRBD1|TRBJ1-2|TRBV7-6|.
TGTGCCAGCAGCTTAGGACAGGGGGCGGGTGGCTACACCTTC
CASSLGQGAGGYTF
>.|TRBJ2-4|TRBV7-2|.
TGTGCCAGCAGCTTCCCTCCTAGCATTCAGTACTTC
CASSFPPSIQYF
>.|TRBJ1-2|TRBV5-1|few
TGCGCCAGCAGCTTGGCAGGTAATCCCGATGACGGCTACACCTTC
CASSLAGNPDDGYTF
>.|TRBJ1-1|TRBV5-4|.
TGTGCCAGCAGCTCCCACTTATCGAGCTCAGCTTTCTTT
CASSSHLSSSAFF
>TRBD1|TRBJ1-5|TRBV30|.
TGTGCCTGGAGCCCGGACAGGGTCCAGCCCCAGCATTTT
CAWSPDRVQPQHF
>.|TRBJ1-2|TRBV6-5|few
TGTGCCAGCAAGTACTCTCAGGTCGGGGGCTATGGCTACACCTTC
CASKYSQVGGYGYTF
>TRBD2|TRBJ2-1|TRBV5-4|.
TGTGCCAGCAGCCTCGGACTAGCGGAGGGGTACAATGAGCAGTTCTTC
CASSLGLAEGYNEQFF
>.|TRBJ1-1|TRBV30|.
TGTGCCTGGACGACAGGGAACACTGAAGCTTTCTTT
CAWTTGNTEAFF
>.|TRBJ2-5|TRBV15|.
TGTGCCACCAGCAGAGACGGACAAAAAGAGACCCAGTACTTC
CATSRDGQKETQYF
>TRBD1|TRBJ2-1|TRBV28|many
TGTGCCAGCAGTTCAGGACAGGGCAATGAGCAGTTCTTC
CASSSGQGNEQFF
>.|TRBJ2-5|TRBV30|few
TGTGCCTGGAGCGGGAGCTCGGGGGAGACCCAGTACTTC
CAWSGSSGETQYF
>.|TRBJ1-2|TRBV5-1|.
TGCGCCAGCAGCCCGGAGGAGGCGGTCTATGGCTACACCTTC
CASSPEEAVYGYTF
>TRBD2|TRBJ2-1|TRBV27|few
TGTGCCAGCAGTTCCACTCCCGGGACTAGTTATGATGAGCAGTTCTTC
CASSSTPGTSYDEQFF
>.|TRBJ1-1|TRBV29-1|.
TGCAGCGTTGAAAATTGGACCCCGGGCCCGGGGACTGAAGCTTTCTTT
CSVENWTPGPGTEAFF
>TRBD1|TRBJ1-2|TRBV29-1|few
TGCAGCGCCCTGAAGTCAGGGGGGTATGGCTACACCTTC
CSALKSGGYGYTF
>TRBD1|TRBJ2-2|TRBV29-1|.
TGCAGCGTAGGACAGGGGGTCACCGGGGAGCTGTTTTTT
CSVGQGVTGELFF
>TRBD2|TRBJ2-3|TRBV11-2|.
TGTGCCAGCAGCCAGCGGGAGTCGAGCACAGATACGCAGTATTTT
CASSQRESSTDTQYF
>TRBD2|TRBJ2-7|TRBV28|few
TGTGCCGCGGGGGGAAGACCCTACGAGCAGTACTTC
CAAGGRPYEQYF
>TRBD2|TRBJ2-7|TRBV7-2|.
TGTGCCAGCAGCTTAGGAATCGGGAGGCCCACCTACGAGCAGTACTTC
CASSLGIGRPTYEQYF
>.|TRBJ1-1|TRBV18|.
TGTGCCAGCTCACCAAAAGGACTCTCGCAAAACACTGAAGCTTTCTTT
CASSPKGLSQNTEAFF
>.|TRBJ2-2|TRBV5-1|.
TGCGCCAGCAGCTCCGGGACTCCGGGGACCGGGGAGCTGTTTTTT
CASSSGTPGTGELFF
>.|TRBJ1-1|TRBV7-3|.
TGTGCCAGCAGCTTATGGCAGGTAGTGAACACTGAAGCTTTCTTT
CASSLWQVVNTEAFF
>.|TRBJ2-3|TRBV7-3|.
TGTGCCAGCAGCTTTGTGGGGGGTACGCAGTATTTT
CASSFVGGTQYF
>TRBD2|TRBJ2-1|TRBV7-9|few
TGTGCCAGCAGCTCCTTAAGCGGGAGTGGATACAATGAGCAGTTCTTC
CASSSLSGSGYNEQFF
>.|TRBJ1-1|TRBV11-2|once
TGTGCCAGCAGCTTAGATTTACAGACCCAAGCTTTCTTT
CASSLDLQTQAFF
>TRBD1|TRBJ1-4|TRBV19|.
TGTGCCAGTACCTGGGACAGGGATCATGAAAAACTGTTTTTT
CASTWDRDHEKLFF
>TRBD1|TRBJ2-7|TRBV28|.
TGTGCCAGCTCCTCTATCGGGACAGGGAGGAGAAACGAGCAGTACTTC
CASSSIGTGRRNEQYF
>.|TRBJ2-2|TRBV27|.
TGTGCCAGCAGTTTACGGGGCGGGGAGCTGCTTTTT
CASSLRGGELLF
>.|TRBJ2-1|TRBV2|few
TGTGCCAGCATTCCCGGGACAAAGGGCGCGTTCTTC
CASIPGTKGAFF
>TRBD1|TRBJ1-1|TRBV7-9|.
TGTGCCAGCAGCCGGACAGGTCTGAACACTGAAGCTTTCTTT
CASSRTGLNTEAFF
>.|TRBJ2-7|TRBV30|few
TGTGCCTGCGCGGTCCCCTACGAGCAGTACTTC
CACAVPYEQYF
>.|TRBJ2-7|TRBV6-6|.
TGTGCCAGCAGTTATGCAGGCCTACACTACGAGCAGTACTTC
CASSYAGLHYEQYF
>.|TRBJ2-3|TRBV6-5|few
TGTGCCAGCAGTTACAACGGACTAGGGGGGGATACGCAGTATTTT
CASSYNGLGGDTQYF
>.|TRBJ2-2|TRBV30|.
TGTGCCTGGAGTTCCCAAGGGGGTATCGGAGGGAACACCGGGGAGCTGTTTTTT
CAWSSQGGIGGNTGELFF
>.|TRBJ1-2|TRBV12-5|few
TGTGCTAGTGGACTAGACGGACTCTATGGCTACACCTTC
CASGLDGLYGYTF
>TRBD2|TRBJ2-1|TRBV7-2|.
TGTGCCAGCAGTTTAGACGCGACTAGCGGGAGAAGGTCCTACAATGAGCAGTTCTTC
CASSLDATSGRRSYNEQFF
>TRBD1|TRBJ1-1|TRBV30|few
TGTGCCTGGAGTGTCGGGGGACAGCGAACCATGAACACTGAAGCTTTCTTT
CAWSVGGQRTMNTEAFF
>TRBD2|TRBJ2-2|TRBV5-1|.
TGCGCCAGCAGCTTAGCGGGAATGAACACCGGGGAGCTGTTTTTT
CASSLAGMNTGELFF
>TRBD1|TRBJ2-6|TRBV19|.
TGTGCCAGTACCACACAGGGGACTGGGGCCAACGTCCTGACTTTC
CASTTQGTGANVLTF
>TRBD2|TRBJ2-3|TRBV30|few
TGTGCCTGGACCCTGACTAGCGGGATCTCCGGAGATACGCAGTATTTT
CAWTLTSGISGDTQYF